Shown below are 30 T cell receptor beta chains from a single sample sequenced in a study of CD8 T cells in ankylosing spondylitis (dated by TCRdb to 2016 to 2017). Library method: 5' RACE. Sequencing was carried out with an Illumina HiSeq 2500. TCRdb redid the processing of the public reads, applying fastp at Q25 and MiXCR, and retained in-frame beta chains. Rows are unified per CDR3 protein, each entry keeping the most common DNA and genes. The sample table lists 250,000 to 400,000 distinct CDR3 sequences, around a tenth of them with a count of one. The ten top clones hold around 8.4% of the sample. The sequenced sample consisted of blood, either unsorted or a sorted T cell fraction (not recorded which). These receptors all stem from a female donor with ankylosing spondylitis or in good health (not recorded which).

This rearrangement joins TRBV5-5 to TRBJ2-7; D gene unclear. The V end was cut by 1 base, the J end by 0 bases, with 8 bases between. The CDR3 totals 14 residues. Germline V gene sequence: CDR1 SGHKS, CDR2 YYEKEE (reference sequence). CDR3 sequence reads: CASSLTALSYEQYF. The CDR3, as DNA: TGTGCCAGCAGCTTGACTGCTCTCTCCTACGAGCAGTACTTC. Complete variable domain (other parts from reference TRBV5-5 and TRBJ2-7): DAGVTQSPTHLIKTRGQQVTLRCSPISGHKSVSWYQQVLGQGPQFIFQYYEKEERGRGNFPDRFSARQFPNYSSELNVNALLLGDSALYLCASSLTALSYEQYFGPGTRLTVT.

The chain has TRBV13 and TRBJ1-4, with 10 bases aligning to TRBD1. Germline CDR1 is PRHDT and CDR2 is FYEKMQ (reference sequence). There are 15 residues in the CDR3. V lost 5 bases, J lost 8 bases, and 8 bases stayed unmatched. CDR3 bases: TGTGCCAGCAGCGCCAGACAGGGGGCCGGGGAAAAACTGTTTTTT. It is translated as CASSARQGAGEKLFF.

The chain couples TRBV20-1 to TRBJ2-1, with D unclear. The CDR3 length is 15 residues. Germline CDR1 DFQATT, CDR2 SNEGSKA (reference sequence). V was clipped by 0 bases and J by 0 bases, with 9 bases between them. CDR3 loop: CSARDPDSSYNEQFF. The CDR3 DNA reads as TGCAGTGCTAGAGATCCGGATAGCTCCTACAATGAGCAGTTCTTC.

This clonotype has ten or more counts. The chain has TRBV9 and TRBJ2-3; D might be TRBD2 (5 bases). The V end was cut by 4 bases, the J end by 5 bases, with 17 bases between. Germline assignment: CDR1 SGDLS and CDR2 YYNGEE. The CDR3 has 15 residues. The CDR3 DNA follows: TGTGCCAGCAGCCCATGGTTAAGTCGGGGAGATACGCAGTATTTT. Its translation: CASSPWLSRGDTQYF.

This clonotype was seen more than once but under ten times. V and J are TRBV6-6 and TRBJ1-3; D call uncertain. The CDR3 length is 13 residues. The V gene's germline CDR1 is MNHNY and CDR2 SVGAGI (reference sequence). Deletions cut 3 bases from V and 8 bases from J, with 11 bases between. The CDR3 reads CASSYLEGDTIYF. Here the CDR3 DNA reads TGTGCCAGCAGTTATTTGGAGGGAGACACCATATATTTT.

The CDR3 DNA sequence: TGTGCCACCAGCAGAGCCGACAGGGGGTATGGCTACACCTTC. Amino acid sequence: CATSRADRGYGYTF. V and J are TRBV15 and TRBJ1-2; 9 positions match TRBD1. Looked up from germline, CDR1 is LNHNV and CDR2 is YYDKDF (reference sequence). CDR3 size: 14 residues. The trim removed 1 base at V and 5 bases at J, leaving 2 bases unmatched.

Ten or more counts support this clonotype. CDR3 sequence reads: CSAPDHAYEQYF. CDR3 coding DNA: TGCAGTGCCCCGGACCATGCCTACGAGCAGTACTTC. This sequence joins TRBV20-1 and TRBJ2-7; D is unresolved. V was clipped by 6 bases and J by 2 bases, with 11 bases between them. The CDR3 totals 12 residues. CDR1 and CDR2 (germline): DFQATT, SNEGSKA (reference sequence).

The chain uses TRBV27 and TRBJ1-1; the D gene is possibly TRBD1 (5 bases). Germline lookup yields CDR1 MNHEY and CDR2 SMNVEV (reference sequence). This CDR3 is 11 amino acids long. Trimming removed 6 bases from V and 11 bases from J, with 13 bases in between. The CDR3 is CASRRGGMAFF. CDR3 bases: TGTGCCAGCAGACGCGGGGGGATGGCTTTCTTT.

Comments on this clonotype: Relative to the germline gene, one junction end is altered; a read error may explain this. The CDR3 spells CACSQGGWANQPQHF. The CDR3 DNA reads TGTGCCTGCAGCCAAGGGGGGTGGGCCAATCAGCCCCAGCATTTT. The chain links TRBV3-1 to TRBJ1-5, with TRBD1 as a possible D gene (6 bases). Per the germline V gene, CDR1 is LGHDT and CDR2 is YNNKEL (reference sequence). This CDR3 contains 15 residues.

The CDR3 here is CSATGQGASYEQYF. The CDR3 nucleotides read TGCAGTGCTACCGGACAGGGGGCCTCCTACGAGCAGTACTTC. The rearrangement joins TRBV20-1 to TRBJ2-7, with TRBD1 matching over 11 bases. The germline V gene encodes CDR1 DFQATT and CDR2 SNEGSKA (reference sequence). The CDR3 loop spans 14 amino acids. The V gene end was trimmed by 4 bases and the J gene end by 0 bases; junction bases not matched to a gene: 2.

This clonotype appeared many times. V usage is TRBV12-3 or TRBV12-4 and J usage is TRBJ2-5; D unclear. The CDR3 has 15 residues. V lost 0 bases, J lost 1 base, and 9 bases lay in between. The CDR3 region is CASSLAGNPQETQYF. CDR3 DNA sequence: TGTGCCAGCAGTTTAGCGGGAAATCCCCAAGAGACCCAGTACTTC.

This clonotype was counted many times. The chain joins TRBV28 to TRBJ1-4; a weak D match, TRBD1 (5 bases). The CDR3 is made up of 15 amino acids. Trimming took off 3 bases at V and 5 bases at J, with 13 bases between the two ends. Germline CDR1 MDHEN, CDR2 SYDVKM. This CDR3 is CASSLGPRSNEKLFF. The CDR3 nucleotides are TGTGCCAGCAGTTTGGGACCTAGATCGAATGAAAAACTGTTTTTT.

Ten or more counts support this clonotype. This chain joins TRBV20-1 and TRBJ2-1; no definite D call. The CDR3 has 11 amino acids. The ends were cut back, 4 bases at V and 8 bases at J, with 9 bases in the middle. The germline gives CDR1 DFQATT, CDR2 SNEGSKA (reference sequence). CDR3 sequence: CSATFKDEQFF. CDR3 in DNA: TGCAGTGCTACCTTCAAGGATGAGCAGTTCTTC.

Comment on this clonotype: A read error is possible here, since a much larger clone lies one base away. This sequence joins TRBV12-3 or TRBV12-4 and TRBJ1-2, with D hard to call. This CDR3 is 11 amino acids long. V gave up 6 bases and J gave up 7 bases, with 9 bases separating them. The CDR3 DNA is TGTGCCAGCAGCCCCGGGCCTGGCTACACCTTC. This encodes CASSPGPGYTF.

This clonotype was recorded many times. The chain uses TRBV5-1 and TRBJ2-7, with D perhaps TRBD2 (5 bases). Germline CDR1 and CDR2: SGHRS and YFSETQ. V lost 1 base, J lost 1 base, and 12 bases lay in between. This CDR3 comprises 15 residues. In DNA, the CDR3 is TGCGCCAGCAGCTTGCCCCTCCCGGGGTCCTACGAGCAGTACTTC. Its translation: CASSLPLPGSYEQYF.

Ten or more counts support this clonotype. The rearrangement links TRBV20-1 to TRBJ2-1; D is unclear. The germline V gene has CDR1 DFQATT and CDR2 SNEGSKA (reference sequence). The length of the CDR3 is 12 residues. Trimming pared 3 bases from V and 3 bases from J, leaving 6 bases between. The CDR3 DNA follows: TGCAGTGCTAGCCCAGACTACAATGAGCAGTTCTTC. This encodes CSASPDYNEQFF.

This chain joins TRBV5-1 and TRBJ2-7, with TRBD2 as a possible D gene (5 bases). This CDR3 comprises 15 residues. Per germline, CDR1 SGHRS and CDR2 YFSETQ. Trimming left V 4 bases short and J 2 bases short, with 16 bases between. CDR3 in amino acids: CASSMGAAGTYEQYF. For the CDR3, the DNA is TGCGCCAGCAGCATGGGTGCGGCGGGCACCTACGAGCAGTACTTC.

Ten or more counts support this clonotype. V usage is TRBV6-1 and J usage is TRBJ2-3, with a weak D call TRBD1 (5 bases). Germline loops: CDR1 MNHNS, CDR2 SASEGT. The CDR3 runs 16 residues. V was cut by 3 bases and J by 1 base, with 14 bases left in between. In DNA, the CDR3 is TGTGCCAGCAGTGACTTTCAGGGTGTTGGCACAGATACGCAGTATTTT. It encodes CASSDFQGVGTDTQYF.

This clonotype was counted between two and nine times. V and J are TRBV28 and TRBJ2-5; either TRBD1 or TRBD2 may supply D (5 bases each). Trimming removed 7 bases from V and 1 base from J, with 16 bases in between. This CDR3 is built from 15 residues. Germline lookup yields CDR1 MDHEN and CDR2 SYDVKM. Written as DNA, the CDR3 is TGTGCCAGCACCCTTAGTTTGGGGGTCCAAGAGACCCAGTACTTC. Translation: CASTLSLGVQETQYF.

This clonotype was picked up a small number of times. This chain joins TRBV20-1 and TRBJ1-6; D is undetermined. The germline V and J ends were trimmed by 2 bases and 8 bases, with 10 bases remaining between them. The CDR3 loop spans 13 amino acids. Germline CDR1 DFQATT, CDR2 SNEGSKA (reference sequence). This chain's CDR3 is CSARSVFDSPLHF. In DNA form, the CDR3 reads TGCAGTGCTAGATCGGTCTTTGATTCACCCCTCCACTTT.

The table lists this clonotype with a few counts. The rearrangement links TRBV7-9 to TRBJ2-1; D assignment may be TRBD1 or TRBD2 (6 bases each). This CDR3 spans 15 amino acids. V was trimmed by 2 bases and J by 6 bases, leaving 14 bases between them. Germline V gene data show CDR1 as SEHNR and CDR2 as FQNEAQ (reference sequence). The CDR3 reads CASSLRRGAGNEQFF. The DNA for the CDR3 is TGTGCCAGCAGCTTACGGAGGGGGGCCGGCAATGAGCAGTTCTTC.

This clonotype came up many times. This chain connects TRBV5-1 to TRBJ1-1, with TRBD1 as a possible D gene (6 bases). The CDR3 covers 14 residues. Germline V CDR1 and CDR2: SGHRS, YFSETQ. V was clipped by 5 bases and J by 1 base, with 12 bases between them. For the CDR3, the DNA is TGCGCCAGCAGGATGGCAGGGGAGAACACTGAAGCTTTCTTT. Its translation: CASRMAGENTEAFF.

This rearrangement joins TRBV5-1 to TRBJ2-7; no definite D call. CDR1 SGHRS and CDR2 YFSETQ come from the germline V gene. The length of the CDR3 is 17 residues. Trimming shortened V by 1 base and J by 1 base, and 18 bases separated the two germline ends. Here the CDR3 reads CASSLKYMRQDSYEQYF. The CDR3 DNA follows: TGCGCCAGCAGCTTGAAATATATGAGGCAGGATTCCTACGAGCAGTACTTC.

There are many counts of this clonotype. The chain couples TRBV12-3 or TRBV12-4 to TRBJ1-2, with D maybe TRBD1 (5 bases). Trimming shortened V by 8 bases and J by 4 bases, and 11 bases separated the two germline ends. The CDR3 spans 12 residues. The CDR3 spells CASSGGIYGYTF. CDR3 bases: TGTGCCAGCTCCGGGGGGATCTATGGCTACACCTTC.

This clonotype was seen many times. This chain links TRBV5-5 with TRBJ2-5; D perhaps matches TRBD1 (6 bases). V lost 4 bases to trimming and J lost 3 bases, with 10 bases between them. This CDR3 contains 13 residues. The germline V gene encodes CDR1 SGHKS and CDR2 YYEKEE (reference sequence). The CDR3 sequence: CASSPGQKETQYF. DNA for the CDR3: TGTGCCAGCAGCCCCGGACAGAAAGAGACCCAGTACTTC. Supplemented by reference TRBV5-5 and TRBJ2-5, the full variable domain reads DAGVTQSPTHLIKTRGQQVTLRCSPISGHKSVSWYQQVLGQGPQFIFQYYEKEERGRGNFPDRFSARQFPNYSSELNVNALLLGDSALYLCASSPGQKETQYFGPGTRLLVL.

Ten or more counts support this clonotype. The chain recombines TRBV5-1 with TRBJ2-7; D uncertain. Germline CDR1 SGHRS, CDR2 YFSETQ. The CDR3 has 9 residues. With 6 bases removed from V and 4 bases from J, the gap between germline ends came to 2 bases. The CDR3, as DNA: TGCGCCAGCATATACGAGCAGTACTTC. Its protein product is CASIYEQYF.

This clonotype was detected many times. The rearrangement links TRBV20-1 to TRBJ1-2, with TRBD1 matching 7 bases. After removal of 6 bases from V and 4 bases from J, the junction contained 11 bases not matched to a gene. The CDR3 totals 14 residues. In germline, CDR1 is DFQATT, CDR2 SNEGSKA (reference sequence). The CDR3 spells CSATKQGLSYGYTF. CDR3 sequence (DNA): TGCAGTGCGACCAAACAGGGGTTGAGCTATGGCTACACCTTC.

Many counts were recorded for this clonotype. The chain uses TRBV5-1 and TRBJ1-1; D unresolved. CDR3 length equals 13 residues. Germline V gene data show CDR1 as SGHRS and CDR2 as YFSETQ. V was pared by 0 bases and J by 7 bases, with 10 bases between. The CDR3 region has the DNA TGCGCCAGCAGCTTGGGTTCAGCCCGTGAAGCTTTCTTT. It codes for CASSLGSAREAFF.

This clonotype was recorded many times. The chain recombines TRBV20-1 with TRBJ2-5; 8 bases line up with TRBD1. Germline V gives CDR1 DFQATT, CDR2 SNEGSKA (reference sequence). The length of the CDR3 is 13 residues. V dropped 6 bases and J dropped 2; count of bases not matched to a gene: 5. The CDR3 spells CSAPDRVQETQYF. CDR3 coding DNA: TGCAGTGCGCCGGACAGGGTTCAAGAGACCCAGTACTTC.

The CDR3 coding sequence is TGCAGTGCACCAAACTCGGGGGCCCTCTCCTACGAGCAGTACTTC. Its translation is CSAPNSGALSYEQYF. The chain joins TRBV20-1 to TRBJ2-7, with D perhaps being TRBD1 or TRBD2 (6 bases each). Germline V gene lookup returns CDR1 DFQATT and CDR2 SNEGSKA (reference sequence). The V and J ends lost 6 bases and 0 bases respectively, with 18 bases between them. The CDR3 consists of 15 residues.